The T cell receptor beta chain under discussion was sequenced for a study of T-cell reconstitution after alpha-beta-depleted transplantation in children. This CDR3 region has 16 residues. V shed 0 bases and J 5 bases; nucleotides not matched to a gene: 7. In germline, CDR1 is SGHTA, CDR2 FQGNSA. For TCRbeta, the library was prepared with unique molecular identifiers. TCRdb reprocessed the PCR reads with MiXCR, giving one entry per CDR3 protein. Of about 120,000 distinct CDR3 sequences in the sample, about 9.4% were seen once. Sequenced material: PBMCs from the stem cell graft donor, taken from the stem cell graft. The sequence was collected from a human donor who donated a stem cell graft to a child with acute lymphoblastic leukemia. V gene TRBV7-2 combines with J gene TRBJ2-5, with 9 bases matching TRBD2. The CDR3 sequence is CASSLAAAGGWETQYF. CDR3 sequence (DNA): TGTGCCAGCAGCTTAGCGGCGGCGGGGGGGTGGGAGACCCAGTACTTC.